The entry below gives a single TCR beta chain sequence along with its context. No antigen is known for it. The PCR used 60 Vbeta and 13 Jbeta primers. TCRdb's table, derived via immunoSEQ multiplex PCR, lists solely in-frame clones and lacks some. The sample shows about 120,000 clones, around three quarters of them seen only once. Every donor was a healthy person donating bone marrow. This specimen belongs to a study of cytomegalovirus exposure and HLA in healthy donors. V lost 0 bases and J lost 12; bases outside the gene matches: 3. The CDR3 length is 12 residues. From germline, CDR1 is SGHRS and CDR2 YFSETQ. Overall study results and limits: TCR beta V- and J-gene trimming was later associated with a missense DCLRE1C variant. Immune exposure data for these donors was limited to CMV serostatus.

The V and J genes are TRBV5-1 and TRBJ2-1; the match to TRBD2 covers 7 bases. The TCR sequence derives from a woman aged 25 to 39 in good health and CMV-seronegative. Sequencing used PBMCs. As DNA, the CDR3 is TGCGCCAGCAGCTTGGCCTCTAGCGGGCAGTTCTTC. Translation: CASSLASSGQFF. The complete variable domain, with remaining parts taken from reference TRBV5-1 and TRBJ2-1, reads KAGVTQTPRYLIKTRGQQVTLSCSPISGHRSVSWYQQTPGQGLQFLFEYFSETQRNKGNFPGRFSGRQFSNSRSEMNVSTLELGDSALYLCASSLASSGQFFGPGTRLTVL.